This record looks at one T cell receptor (beta chain) sequence and its context. This sample includes further DNA sequences coding for the same CDR3. V lost 3 bases, J lost 6 bases, and 6 bases stayed unmatched. This CDR3 comprises 14 residues. Germline CDR1 reads MNHEY; CDR2 reads SMNVEV (reference sequence). The data are from a study of shared clonotypes between healthy human individuals. Across the whole study: CD4 naive cells filled three plates per donor, CD4 memory three, CD8 naive two and CD8 memory one.

The data were produced by immunoSEQ multiplex PCR, yet TCRdb's version contains in-frame clones alone and is incomplete. This sample has over 2 million clones, with approximately 94% found just once. Only CD45RO-negative cells positively selected for CCR7 counted as naive CD8 cells, so terminally differentiated effector memory CD45RA+ cells were excluded. Healthy HIV-negative adults with no recent acute infections or vaccinations were recruited as donors. The chain combines TRBV27 with TRBJ1-2; 8 bases agree with TRBD1. The sample consisted of naive CD8+ T cells sorted from blood. The sequence came from a man aged 18 to 30 in good health. The CDR3 reads CASSFTGGGDGYTF. The CDR3 nucleotides are TGTGCCAGCAGTTTTACAGGGGGTGGTGATGGCTACACCTTC.